This T cell receptor beta chain was retrieved from a study of identical twins. Whole-study findings and limits: Out-of-frame alpha sequences shared between twins exhibited an excess of low generation probability. Compared with models, monozygotic twins showed more out-of-frame TCR alpha sharing. The abundant beta clonotypes from cord blood had fewer insertions, and memory repertoires had none of this.

This clonotype was found a few times. Its antigen is as yet unknown. A universal primer site came from template switching; cDNA carried unique molecular identifiers. MiXCR, applied by TCRdb to the 5' RACE reads, yields one record per CDR3 protein. The data show under 300,000 distinct CDR3 sequences, around 15% seen once. CDR3 length equals 16 residues. Germline CDR1 DFQATT, CDR2 SNEGSKA (reference sequence). V lost 5 bases, J lost 0 bases, and 10 bases stayed unmatched. This clonotype was sampled from a woman aged 18-29 years in good health. The sequenced material came from memory (CD45RO+) T cells sorted from blood. This rearrangement joins TRBV20-1 to TRBJ2-4; TRBD1 matches at 7 bases. CDR3 loop: CSAWDSLYLAKNIQYF. The CDR3 DNA follows: TGCAGTGCTTGGGACAGCCTGTATCTAGCCAAAAACATTCAGTACTTC.